The TCR beta chain described here comes from a study of T-cell memory formation after mild COVID-19. Findings and caveats of the study: Pre-infection memory showed some responding clones, and this suggested that cross-reactive memory joined.

This clonotype was detected a few times. Its antigen is not identified. TCRdb reprocessed the 5' RACE reads with MiXCR, giving one entry per CDR3 protein. Of 150,000 to 200,000 distinct CDR3 sequences listed, roughly 15% are singletons. The CDR3 loop spans 19 amino acids. Germline trimming cut 0 bases from V and 4 bases from J; bases unmatched to any gene: 9. Germline CDR1 and CDR2: SGHVS and FNYEAQ. The clonotype comes from an adult woman who had mild COVID-19 (a few samples of this study predate the infection). Cell type and time point are not known. The V call is TRBV7-6, the J call TRBJ2-1; 13 nucleotides line up with TRBD2. Sample: PBMCs or a T cell subset sorted from them (not recorded which). The CDR3 nucleotides read TGTGCCAGCAGCTTAGCGGGACTAGCGGGACCGGGGTTTTACAATGAGCAGTTCTTC. Translated, it gives CASSLAGLAGPGFYNEQFF.